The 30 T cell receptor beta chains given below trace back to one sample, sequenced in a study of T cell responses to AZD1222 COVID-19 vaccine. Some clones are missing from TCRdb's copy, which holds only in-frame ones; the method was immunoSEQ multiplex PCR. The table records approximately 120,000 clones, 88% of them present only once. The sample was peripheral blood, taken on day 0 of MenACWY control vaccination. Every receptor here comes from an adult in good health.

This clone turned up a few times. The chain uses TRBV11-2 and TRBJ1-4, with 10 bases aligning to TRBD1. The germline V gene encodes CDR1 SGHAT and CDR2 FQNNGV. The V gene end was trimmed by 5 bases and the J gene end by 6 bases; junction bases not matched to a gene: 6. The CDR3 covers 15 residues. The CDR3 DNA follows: TGTGCCAGCAGCCTGGGACAGGGGCTAGATGAAAAACTGTTTTTT. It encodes CASSLGQGLDEKLFF.

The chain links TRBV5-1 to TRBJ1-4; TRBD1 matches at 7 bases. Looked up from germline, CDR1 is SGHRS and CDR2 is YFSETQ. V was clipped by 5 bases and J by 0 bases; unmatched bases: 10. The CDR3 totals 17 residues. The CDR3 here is CASSYSTGFATNEKLFF. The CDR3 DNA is TGCGCCAGCAGTTATTCGACAGGGTTTGCAACTAATGAAAAACTGTTTTTT.

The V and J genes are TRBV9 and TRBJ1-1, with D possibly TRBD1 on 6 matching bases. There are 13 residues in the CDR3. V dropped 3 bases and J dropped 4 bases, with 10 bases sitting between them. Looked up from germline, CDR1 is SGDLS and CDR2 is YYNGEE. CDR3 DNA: TGTGCCAGCAGCGGCCAGGGGTCCACTGAAGCTTTCTTT. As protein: CASSGQGSTEAFF.

The CDR3 DNA follows: TGTGCCAGCAGCCAGGGACAGCCTTGGTTAATCGAAAACTCTGGAAACACCATATATTTT. Translating it yields CASSQGQPWLIENSGNTIYF. V is TRBV3-1 (or the pseudogene TRBV3-2) and J is TRBJ1-3; 7 bases fit TRBD1. Germline V gene lookup returns CDR1 LGHDT and CDR2 YNNKEL (reference sequence). V lost 3 bases and J lost 0; bases outside the gene matches: 17. The CDR3 totals 20 residues.

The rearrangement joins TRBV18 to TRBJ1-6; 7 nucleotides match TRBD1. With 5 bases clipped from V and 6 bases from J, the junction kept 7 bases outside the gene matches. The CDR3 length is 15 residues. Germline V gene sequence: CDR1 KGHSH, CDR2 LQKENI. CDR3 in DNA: TGTGCCAGCTCAGAACGCCGGGACAGTAATTCACCCCTCCACTTT. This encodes CASSERRDSNSPLHF. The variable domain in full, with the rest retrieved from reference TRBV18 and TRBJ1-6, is NAGVMQNPRHLVRRRGQEARLRCSPMKGHSHVYWYRQLPEEGLKFMVYLQKENIIDESGMPKERFSAEFPKEGPSILRIQQVVRGDSAAYFCASSERRDSNSPLHFGNGTRLTVT.

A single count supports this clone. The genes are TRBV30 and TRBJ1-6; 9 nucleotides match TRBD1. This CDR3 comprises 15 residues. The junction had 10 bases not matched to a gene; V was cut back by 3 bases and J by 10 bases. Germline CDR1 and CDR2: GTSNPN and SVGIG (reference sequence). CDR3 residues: CAWSVSGQGPSPLHF. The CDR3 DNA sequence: TGTGCCTGGAGCGTCTCGGGACAGGGACCCTCACCCCTCCACTTT.

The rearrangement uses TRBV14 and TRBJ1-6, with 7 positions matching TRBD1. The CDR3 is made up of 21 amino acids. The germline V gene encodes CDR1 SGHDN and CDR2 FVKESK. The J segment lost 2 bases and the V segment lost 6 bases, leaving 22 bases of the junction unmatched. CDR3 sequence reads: CASRWGQTTGEKGPYNSPLHF. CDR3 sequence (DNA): TGTGCCAGCAGGTGGGGACAGACCACCGGTGAGAAGGGCCCCTATAATTCACCCCTCCACTTT.

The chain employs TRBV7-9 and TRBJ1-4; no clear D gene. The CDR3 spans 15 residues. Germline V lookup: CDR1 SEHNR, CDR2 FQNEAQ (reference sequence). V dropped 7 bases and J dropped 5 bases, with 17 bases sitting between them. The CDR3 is CASTGGPSPNEKLFF. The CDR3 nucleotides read TGTGCCAGCACTGGTGGGCCGAGTCCGAATGAAAAACTGTTTTTT.

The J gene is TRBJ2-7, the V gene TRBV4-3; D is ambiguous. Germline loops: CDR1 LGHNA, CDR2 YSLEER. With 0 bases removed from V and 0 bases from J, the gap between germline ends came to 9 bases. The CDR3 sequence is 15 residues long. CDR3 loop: CASSQDVLGSYEQYF. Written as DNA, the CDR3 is TGCGCCAGCAGCCAAGACGTCTTGGGCTCCTACGAGCAGTACTTC.

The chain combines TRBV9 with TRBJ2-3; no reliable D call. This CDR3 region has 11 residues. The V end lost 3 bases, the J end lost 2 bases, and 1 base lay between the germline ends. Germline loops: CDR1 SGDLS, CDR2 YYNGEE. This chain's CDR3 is CASSDTDTQYF. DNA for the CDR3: TGTGCCAGCAGCGACACAGATACGCAGTATTTT. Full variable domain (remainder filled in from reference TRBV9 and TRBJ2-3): DSGVTQTPKHLITATGQRVTLRCSPRSGDLSVYWYQQSLDQGLQFLIQYYNGEERAKGNILERFSAQQFPDLHSELNLSSLELGDSALYFCASSDTDTQYFGPGTRLTVL.

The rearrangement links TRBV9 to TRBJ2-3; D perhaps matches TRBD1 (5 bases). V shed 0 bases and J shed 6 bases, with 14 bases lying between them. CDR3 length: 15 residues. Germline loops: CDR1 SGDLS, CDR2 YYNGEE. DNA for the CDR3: TGTGCCAGCAGCGTAGGGCTACAGGTTTGGGATACGCAGTATTTT. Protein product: CASSVGLQVWDTQYF.

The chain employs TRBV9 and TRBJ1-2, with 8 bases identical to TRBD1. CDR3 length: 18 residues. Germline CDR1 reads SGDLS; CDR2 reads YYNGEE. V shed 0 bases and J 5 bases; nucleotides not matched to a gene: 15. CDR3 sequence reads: CASSVDPMGTGGSYGYTF. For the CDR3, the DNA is TGTGCCAGCAGCGTAGACCCTATGGGGACAGGCGGTTCGTATGGCTACACCTTC.

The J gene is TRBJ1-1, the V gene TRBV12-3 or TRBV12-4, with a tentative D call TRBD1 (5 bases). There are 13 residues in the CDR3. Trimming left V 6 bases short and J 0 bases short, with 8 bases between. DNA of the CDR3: TGTGCCAGCAGGGTACAGGTGAACACTGAAGCTTTCTTT. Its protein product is CASRVQVNTEAFF.

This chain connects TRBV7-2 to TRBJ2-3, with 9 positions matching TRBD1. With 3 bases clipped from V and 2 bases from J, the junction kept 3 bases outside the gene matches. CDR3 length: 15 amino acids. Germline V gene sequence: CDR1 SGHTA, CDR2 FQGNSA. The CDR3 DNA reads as TGTGCCAGCAGCTTTTGGGACAGGGCCACAGATACGCAGTATTTT. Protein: CASSFWDRATDTQYF.

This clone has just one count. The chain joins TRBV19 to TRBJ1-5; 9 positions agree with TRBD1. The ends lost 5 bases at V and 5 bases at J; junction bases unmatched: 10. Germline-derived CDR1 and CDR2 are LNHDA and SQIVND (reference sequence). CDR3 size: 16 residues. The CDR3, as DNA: TGTGCCAGTAGTGTTCCCGGGACAGGGTTGGATCAGCCCCAGCATTTT. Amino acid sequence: CASSVPGTGLDQPQHF.

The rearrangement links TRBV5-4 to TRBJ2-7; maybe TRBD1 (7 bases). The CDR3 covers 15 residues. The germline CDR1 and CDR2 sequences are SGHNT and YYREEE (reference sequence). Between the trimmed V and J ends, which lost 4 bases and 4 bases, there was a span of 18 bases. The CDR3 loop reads CASSPPAGGRYEQYF. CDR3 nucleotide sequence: TGTGCCAGCAGCCCGCCGGCAGGGGGGAGGTACGAGCAGTACTTC.

The CDR3 DNA sequence: TGTGCCAGCAGCTTGGGAGGACCGGGGGAGCAGTTCTTC. It specifies CASSLGGPGEQFF. This chain joins TRBV11-3 and TRBJ2-1; D is possibly TRBD2 (6 bases). Trimming left V 3 bases short and J 10 bases short, with 13 bases between. The germline V gene has CDR1 SGHNT and CDR2 YENEEA. The CDR3 spans 13 residues.

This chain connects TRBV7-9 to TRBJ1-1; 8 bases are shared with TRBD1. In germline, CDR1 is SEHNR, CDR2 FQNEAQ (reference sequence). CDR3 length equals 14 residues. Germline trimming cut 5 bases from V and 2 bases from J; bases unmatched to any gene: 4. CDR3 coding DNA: TGTGCCAGCAGCCTTCAGGGGGCCAACACTGAAGCTTTCTTT. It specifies CASSLQGANTEAFF.

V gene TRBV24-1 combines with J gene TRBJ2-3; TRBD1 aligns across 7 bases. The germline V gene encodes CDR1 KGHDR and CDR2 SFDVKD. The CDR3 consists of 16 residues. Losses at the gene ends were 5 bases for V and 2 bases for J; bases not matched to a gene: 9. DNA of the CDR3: TGTGCCACCAGTGGTGGGACAGCCGCCATCACAGATACGCAGTATTTT. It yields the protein CATSGGTAAITDTQYF.

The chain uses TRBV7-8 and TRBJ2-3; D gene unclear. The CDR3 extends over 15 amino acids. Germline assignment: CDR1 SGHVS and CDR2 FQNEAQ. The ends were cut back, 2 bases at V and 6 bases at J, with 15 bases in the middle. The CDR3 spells CASSLQVPDQDTQYF. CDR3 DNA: TGTGCCAGCAGCTTACAGGTGCCGGATCAGGATACGCAGTATTTT.

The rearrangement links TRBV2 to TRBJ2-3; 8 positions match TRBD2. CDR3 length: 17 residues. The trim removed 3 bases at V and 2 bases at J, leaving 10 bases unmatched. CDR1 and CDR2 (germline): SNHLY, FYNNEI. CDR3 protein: CASSDPASGSDTDTQYF. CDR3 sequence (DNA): TGTGCCAGCAGTGATCCGGCTAGCGGGTCCGACACAGATACGCAGTATTTT. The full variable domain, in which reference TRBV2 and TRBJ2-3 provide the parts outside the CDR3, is EPEVTQTPSHQVTQMGQEVILRCVPISNHLYFYWYRQILGQKVEFLVSFYNNEISEKSEIFDDQFSVERPDGSNFTLKIRSTKLEDSAMYFCASSDPASGSDTDTQYFGPGTRLTVL.

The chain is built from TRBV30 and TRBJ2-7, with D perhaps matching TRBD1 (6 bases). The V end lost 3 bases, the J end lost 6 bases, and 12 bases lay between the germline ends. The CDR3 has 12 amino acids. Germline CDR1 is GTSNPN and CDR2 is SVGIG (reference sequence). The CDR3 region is CAWSLRDTEQYF. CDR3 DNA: TGTGCCTGGAGCCTCCGGGACACCGAGCAGTACTTC.

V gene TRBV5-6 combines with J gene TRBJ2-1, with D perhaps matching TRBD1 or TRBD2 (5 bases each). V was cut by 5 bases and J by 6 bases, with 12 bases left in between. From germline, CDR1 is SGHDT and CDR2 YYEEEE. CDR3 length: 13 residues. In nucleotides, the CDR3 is TGTGCCAGCAGTGCAGGGAGAGGCAATGAGCAGTTCTTC. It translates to CASSAGRGNEQFF.

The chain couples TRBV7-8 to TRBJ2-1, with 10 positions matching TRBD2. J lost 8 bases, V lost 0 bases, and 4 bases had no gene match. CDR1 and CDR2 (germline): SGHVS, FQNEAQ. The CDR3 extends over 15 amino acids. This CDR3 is CASSLASGGIDEQFF. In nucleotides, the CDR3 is TGTGCCAGCAGCTTAGCTAGCGGGGGGATCGATGAGCAGTTCTTC.

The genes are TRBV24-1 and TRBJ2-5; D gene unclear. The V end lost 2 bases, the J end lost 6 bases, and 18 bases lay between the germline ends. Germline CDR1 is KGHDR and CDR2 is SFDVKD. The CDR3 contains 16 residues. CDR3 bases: TGTGCCACCAGTGATTCCCCACCGACGCAGGCGAAGACCCAGTACTTC. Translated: CATSDSPPTQAKTQYF.

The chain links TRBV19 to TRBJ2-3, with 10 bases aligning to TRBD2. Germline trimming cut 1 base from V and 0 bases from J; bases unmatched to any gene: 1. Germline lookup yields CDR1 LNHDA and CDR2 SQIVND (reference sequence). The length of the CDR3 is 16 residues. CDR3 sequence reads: CASSIATSGSTDTQYF. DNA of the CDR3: TGTGCCAGTAGTATAGCGACTAGCGGGAGCACAGATACGCAGTATTTT.

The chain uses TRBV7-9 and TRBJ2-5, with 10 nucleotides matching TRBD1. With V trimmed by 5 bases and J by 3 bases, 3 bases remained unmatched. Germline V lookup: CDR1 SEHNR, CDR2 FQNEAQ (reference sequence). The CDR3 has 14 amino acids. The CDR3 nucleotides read TGTGCCAGCAGCCCAGGGACAGGGGAAGAGACCCAGTACTTC. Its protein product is CASSPGTGEETQYF.

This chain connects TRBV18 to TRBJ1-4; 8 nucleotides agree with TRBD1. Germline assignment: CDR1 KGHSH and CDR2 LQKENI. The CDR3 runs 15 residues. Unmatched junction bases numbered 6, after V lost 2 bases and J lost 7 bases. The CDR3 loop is CASSPYAGGGEKLFF. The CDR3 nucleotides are TGTGCCAGCTCACCATACGCAGGGGGCGGTGAAAAACTGTTTTTT.

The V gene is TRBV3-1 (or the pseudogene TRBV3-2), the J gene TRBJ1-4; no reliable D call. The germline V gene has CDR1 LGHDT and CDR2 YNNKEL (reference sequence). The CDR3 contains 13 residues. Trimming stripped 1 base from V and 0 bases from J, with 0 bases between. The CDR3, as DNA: TGTGCCAGCAGCCAAGCAACTAATGAAAAACTGTTTTTT. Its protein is CASSQATNEKLFF.

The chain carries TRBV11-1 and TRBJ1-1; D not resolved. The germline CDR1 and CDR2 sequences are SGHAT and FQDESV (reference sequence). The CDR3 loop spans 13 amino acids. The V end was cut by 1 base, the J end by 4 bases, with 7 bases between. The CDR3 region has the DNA TGTGCCAGCAGCTTAGTCGCGGGCACTGAAGCTTTCTTT. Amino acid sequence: CASSLVAGTEAFF.